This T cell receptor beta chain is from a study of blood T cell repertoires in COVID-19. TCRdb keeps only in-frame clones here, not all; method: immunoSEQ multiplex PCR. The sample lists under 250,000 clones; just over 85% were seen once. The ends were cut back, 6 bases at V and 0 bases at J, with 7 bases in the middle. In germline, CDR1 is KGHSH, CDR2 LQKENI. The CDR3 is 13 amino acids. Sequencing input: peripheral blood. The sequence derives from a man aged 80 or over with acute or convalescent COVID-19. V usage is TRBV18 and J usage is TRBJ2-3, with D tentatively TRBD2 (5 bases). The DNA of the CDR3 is TGTGCCAGCTCCCCGGGGAGCACAGATACGCAGTATTTT. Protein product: CASSPGSTDTQYF.